The 7 T cell receptor beta chains given below trace back to one sample, sequenced in a study of blood T cell repertoires in COVID-19. Profiling relied on immunoSEQ multiplex PCR, and the TCRdb table lists in-frame clones only, not all of them. The data show roughly 200,000 clones, approximately 83% seen once. Sequencing was done on a sample of peripheral blood. Receptor source: a human donor with active or convalescent COVID-19. The donor label of this sample is uncertain.

The J gene is TRBJ1-2, the V gene TRBV30; tentative D call: TRBD1 (5 bases). Trimming removed 0 bases from V and 7 bases from J, with 15 bases in between. CDR1 and CDR2 from the germline V gene are GTSNPN and SVGIG (reference sequence). The CDR3 has 14 residues. The chain's CDR3 is CAWSVGQGLGGYTF. The CDR3 DNA is TGTGCCTGGAGTGTCGGGCAGGGCTTGGGTGGCTACACCTTC.

The V gene is TRBV28, the J gene TRBJ2-3; 10 nucleotides match TRBD2. V shed 4 bases and J 9 bases; nucleotides not matched to a gene: 13. The CDR3 has 16 residues. The germline V gene encodes CDR1 MDHEN and CDR2 SYDVKM. The CDR3, as DNA: TGTGCCAGCAGTTGGTCTCTAGCGGGGGAACCTCGAACGCAGTATTTT. Its translation is CASSWSLAGEPRTQYF.

The chain has TRBV6-5 and TRBJ1-2; the match to TRBD1 covers 7 bases. This CDR3 comprises 13 residues. Germline V gene sequence: CDR1 MNHEY, CDR2 SVGAGI. V lost 6 bases to trimming and J lost 2 bases; unmatched junction nucleotides: 3. For the CDR3, the DNA is TGTGCCAGCAGGGGACAGCCAAACTATGGCTACACCTTC. It translates to CASRGQPNYGYTF.

This clone was found once. V is TRBV25-1 and J is TRBJ1-5; possible D gene TRBD1, 5 bases. The CDR3 extends over 14 amino acids. V dropped 4 bases and J dropped 5 bases, with 12 bases sitting between them. The germline gives CDR1 MGHDK, CDR2 SYGVNS. The CDR3 sequence is CASSGQGFDQPQHF. CDR3 bases: TGTGCCAGCAGTGGGCAGGGCTTCGATCAGCCCCAGCATTTT.

The chain joins TRBV20-1 to TRBJ1-1; D gene ambiguous. The CDR3 spans 10 residues. The germline CDR1 and CDR2 sequences are DFQATT and SNEGSKA (reference sequence). Trimming left V 6 bases short and J 6 bases short, with 8 bases between. This CDR3 is CSAPLSEAFF. The CDR3 DNA sequence: TGCAGTGCCCCCCTTTCTGAAGCTTTCTTT.

The gene calls are TRBV5-5 and TRBJ2-7; 7 bases line up with TRBD1. The trim removed 4 bases at V and 2 bases at J, leaving 12 bases unmatched. CDR3 length equals 16 residues. Germline values: CDR1 SGHKS, CDR2 YYEKEE (reference sequence). Here the CDR3 reads CASSRGQAYSPYEQYF. CDR3 DNA sequence: TGTGCCAGCAGCCGTGGACAGGCCTACAGTCCCTACGAGCAGTACTTC.

The DNA of the CDR3 is TGTGCCAGCAGGGAGAGCGGGAGGGGACTAAACAATGAGCAGTTCTTC. This sequence encodes CASRESGRGLNNEQFF. The chain has TRBV2 and TRBJ2-1; 10 nucleotides match TRBD2. The ends lost 6 bases at V and 5 bases at J; junction bases unmatched: 10. CDR1 is SNHLY and CDR2 is FYNNEI in the germline V gene. This CDR3 has 16 residues.